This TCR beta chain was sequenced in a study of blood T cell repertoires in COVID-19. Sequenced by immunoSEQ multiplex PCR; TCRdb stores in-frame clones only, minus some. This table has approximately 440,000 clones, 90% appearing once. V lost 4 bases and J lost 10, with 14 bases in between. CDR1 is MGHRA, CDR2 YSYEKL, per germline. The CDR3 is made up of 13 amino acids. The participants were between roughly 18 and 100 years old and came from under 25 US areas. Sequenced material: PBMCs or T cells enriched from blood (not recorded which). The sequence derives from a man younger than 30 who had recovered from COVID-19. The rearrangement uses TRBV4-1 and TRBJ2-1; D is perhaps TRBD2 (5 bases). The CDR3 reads CASSLERVNEQFF. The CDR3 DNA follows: TGCGCCAGCAGCCTAGAGAGGGTGAACGAGCAGTTCTTC.